This T cell receptor (beta chain) was identified during a study of glioma-infiltrating T cells. This clonotype was seen ten or more times. The germline gives CDR1 MNHNS, CDR2 SASEGT. This CDR3 spans 13 amino acids. Trimming took off 6 bases at V and 9 bases at J, with 16 bases between the two ends. The iRepertoire nested amplicon-rescue multiplex PCR amplified TCR alpha and beta CDR3s from RNA. TCRdb redid the calling of the multiplex PCR reads with MiXCR, one entry per CDR3 protein. The sample holds about 130,000 distinct CDR3 sequences, under 25% seen once. The receptor's source is a human donor with low-grade glioma or glioblastoma, undergoing nonglioma brain surgery, or in good health (not recorded which). Specimen: glioma tissue, nonneoplastic brain tissue, or PBMCs (not recorded which). The chain combines TRBV6-1 with TRBJ2-3; D possibly matches TRBD1 or TRBD2 (5 bases each). This CDR3 is CASRLLDSPTQYF. The DNA of the CDR3 is TGTGCCAGCAGGCTACTAGACAGCCCGACGCAGTATTTT.